This TCR beta chain stems from a study of regulatory T cells in long-lasting Graves disease. Time point of the sample: persistent/refractory GD, antithyroid drugs over 5 years with positive TRAb. Generation of the TCR library employed RNA extracted from PBMCs. The V gene's germline CDR1 is MNHEY and CDR2 SMNVEV (reference sequence). With 5 bases clipped from V and 7 bases from J, the junction kept 19 bases outside the gene matches. The CDR3 length is 17 residues. To make TCR beta libraries, researchers used iRepertoire HTBI primers and Arm-PCR of CDR3 regions. From the multiplex PCR reads, TCRdb called clonotypes with MiXCR, one entry per CDR3 protein. The sample lists 700,000 or so distinct CDR3 sequences, around 30% occurring once.

Specimen: peripheral blood mononuclear cells (PBMCs), collected when the disease was refractory, from a patient treated with antithyroid drugs. The receptor was derived from a female donor with Graves disease. This chain links TRBV27 with TRBJ1-1; 7 positions match TRBD1. The CDR3 sequence: CASSRIGMDRGPYEAFF. Here the CDR3 DNA reads TGTGCCAGCAGTCGAATTGGGATGGATAGGGGGCCCTATGAAGCTTTCTTT.